This T cell receptor beta chain was identified during a study of T cells after yellow fever vaccination. Germline V lookup: CDR1 SSHAT, CDR2 FNYEAQ (reference sequence). The CDR3 has 17 amino acids. By 5'RACE template switching, TCR cDNA was produced, with a universal primer site and UMIs added in the process. A single record per CDR3 protein comes from TCRdb applying MiXCR to the 5' RACE reads. The sample lists under 200,000 distinct CDR3 sequences; roughly 9.6% were seen once. Broader study findings: Most clones from primary vaccination were detected again post-booster (96% CD4, 88% CD8).

This clonotype has more than one count but fewer than ten. Its antigen is currently unknown. The junction departs from the called germline gene at one end, perhaps through a read error. This sequence was found in a man aged 18 to 29 who received the YFV17D yellow fever vaccine. This chain connects TRBV7-7 to TRBJ2-5; 13 bases are a match to TRBD2. The sequences come from CD8+ T cells sorted from PBMCs, collected 15 days after the yellow fever booster vaccination. For the CDR3, the DNA is TGTGCTAGCAGCTCCGGGACTAGCGGGGTTCTTCTAGAGACCCAGTACTTC. It specifies CASSSGTSGVLLETQYF.